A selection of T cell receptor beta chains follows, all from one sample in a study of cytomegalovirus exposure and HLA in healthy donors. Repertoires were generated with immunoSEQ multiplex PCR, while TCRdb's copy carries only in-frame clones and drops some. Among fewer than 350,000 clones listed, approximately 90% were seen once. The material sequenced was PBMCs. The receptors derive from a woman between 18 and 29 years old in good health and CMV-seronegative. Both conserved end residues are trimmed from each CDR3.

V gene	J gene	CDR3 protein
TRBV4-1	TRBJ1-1	ASSPSGPGKEAF
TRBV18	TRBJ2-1	ASSPPLKDRESNEQF
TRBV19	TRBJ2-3	ASSIMGHSTDTQY
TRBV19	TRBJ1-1	ASSIGTENTEAF
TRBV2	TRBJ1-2	ASSTQGANYGYT
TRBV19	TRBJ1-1	ASSKQENTEAF
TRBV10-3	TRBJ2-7	AISEWTSATYEQY
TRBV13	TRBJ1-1	ASSFGTGDTEAF
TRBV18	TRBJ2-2	ASSPLDRTGELF
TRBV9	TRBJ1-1	ASSPPARGGGTEAF
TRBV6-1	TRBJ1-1	ASSDWGLAEAF
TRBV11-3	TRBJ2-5	ASSSTSGGSGTQY
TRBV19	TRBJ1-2	ASSISPQGHYGYT
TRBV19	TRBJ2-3	ASRTAGDRTDTQY
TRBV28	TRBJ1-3	ASRQGGDSGNTIY
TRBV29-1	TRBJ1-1	SVRGTGIPEAF
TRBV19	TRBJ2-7	ASSSIAGEGGEQY
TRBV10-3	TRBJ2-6	AIRGPGQTISGANVLT
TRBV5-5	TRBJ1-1	ASSLGTGGWGEAF
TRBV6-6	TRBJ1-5	ASSPTGGGSNQPQH
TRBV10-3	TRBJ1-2	ATQVGEGYGYT
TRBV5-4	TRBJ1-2	ASSLRGYGYT
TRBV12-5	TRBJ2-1	ASGLVSGRGNEQF
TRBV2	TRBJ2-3	ASSALRRGGGTDTQY
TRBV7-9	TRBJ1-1	ASSPVDRPTEAF
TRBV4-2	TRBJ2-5	ASSQRWGGLSGETQY
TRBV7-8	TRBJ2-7	ASSFRQGLPEQY
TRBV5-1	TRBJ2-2	ASSLEGLTGELF
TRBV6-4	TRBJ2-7	ASRRLAGGAWYEQY
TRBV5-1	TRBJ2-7	ASSGDITYEQY
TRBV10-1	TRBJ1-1	ASQTMTGTEAF
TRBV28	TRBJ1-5	ASRPVGNQPQH
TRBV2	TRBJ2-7	ASREGDSPYEQY
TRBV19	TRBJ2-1	ASSKVSGGSYNEQF
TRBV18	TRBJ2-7	ASSTRQGPFGEQY
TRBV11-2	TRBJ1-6	ASSLGGGRQTNSPLH
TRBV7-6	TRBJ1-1	ASSLAGTVNTEAF